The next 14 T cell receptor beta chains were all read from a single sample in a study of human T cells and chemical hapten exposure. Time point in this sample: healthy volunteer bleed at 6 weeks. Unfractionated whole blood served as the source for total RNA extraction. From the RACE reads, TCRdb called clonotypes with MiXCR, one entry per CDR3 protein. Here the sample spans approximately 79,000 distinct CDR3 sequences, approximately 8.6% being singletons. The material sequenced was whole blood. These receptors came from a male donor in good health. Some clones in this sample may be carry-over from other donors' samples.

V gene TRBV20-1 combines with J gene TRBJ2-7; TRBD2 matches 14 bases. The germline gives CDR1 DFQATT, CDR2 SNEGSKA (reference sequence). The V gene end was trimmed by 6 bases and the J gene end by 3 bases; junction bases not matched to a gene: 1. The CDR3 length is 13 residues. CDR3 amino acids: CSAGLAGGYEQYF. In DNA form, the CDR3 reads TGCAGTGCCGGACTAGCGGGAGGCTACGAGCAGTACTTC.

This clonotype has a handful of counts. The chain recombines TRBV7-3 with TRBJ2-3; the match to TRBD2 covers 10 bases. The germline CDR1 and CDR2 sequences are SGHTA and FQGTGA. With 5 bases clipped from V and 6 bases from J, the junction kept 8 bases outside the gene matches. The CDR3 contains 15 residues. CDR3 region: CASSHSSGGTDTQYF. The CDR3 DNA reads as TGTGCCAGCAGCCACTCTAGCGGGGGTACGGATACGCAGTATTTT.

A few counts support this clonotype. The CDR3 sequence is CASSLFHTSGSYEQYF. For the CDR3, the DNA is TGTGCCAGCAGTTTGTTCCACACTAGCGGCAGTTACGAGCAGTACTTC. The rearrangement joins TRBV6-5 to TRBJ2-7; 8 bases map to TRBD2. V lost 4 bases and J lost 4; bases outside the gene matches: 12. Germline V gives CDR1 MNHEY, CDR2 SVGAGI. This CDR3 contains 16 residues.

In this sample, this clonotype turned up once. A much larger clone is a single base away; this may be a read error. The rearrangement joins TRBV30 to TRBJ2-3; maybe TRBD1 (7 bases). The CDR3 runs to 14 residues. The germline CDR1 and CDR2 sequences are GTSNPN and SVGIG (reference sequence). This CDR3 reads CVWGETGWADTQYF. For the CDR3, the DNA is TGTGTCTGGGGGGAGACAGGGTGGGCAGATACGCAGTATTTT.

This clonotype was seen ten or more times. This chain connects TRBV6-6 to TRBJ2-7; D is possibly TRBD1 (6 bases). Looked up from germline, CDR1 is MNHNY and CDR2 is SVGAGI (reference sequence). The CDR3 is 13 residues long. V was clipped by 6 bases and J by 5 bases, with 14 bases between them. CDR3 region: CASSSGTSDEQYF. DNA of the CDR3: TGTGCCAGCAGCTCCGGGACAAGCGACGAGCAGTACTTC.

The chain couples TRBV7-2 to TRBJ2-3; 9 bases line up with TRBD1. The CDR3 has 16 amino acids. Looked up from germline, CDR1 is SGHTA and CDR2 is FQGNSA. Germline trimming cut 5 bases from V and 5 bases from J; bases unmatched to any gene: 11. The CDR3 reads CASSLDRGYHQDTQYF. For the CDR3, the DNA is TGTGCCAGCAGCCTAGACAGGGGGTATCATCAAGATACGCAGTATTTT.

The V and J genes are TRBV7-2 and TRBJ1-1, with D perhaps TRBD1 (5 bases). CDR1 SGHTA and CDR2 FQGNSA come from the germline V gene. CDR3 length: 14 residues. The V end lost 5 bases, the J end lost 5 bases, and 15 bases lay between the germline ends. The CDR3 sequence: CASSELNSGTEAFF. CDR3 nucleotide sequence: TGTGCCAGCAGCGAGTTGAACTCAGGGACTGAAGCTTTCTTT.

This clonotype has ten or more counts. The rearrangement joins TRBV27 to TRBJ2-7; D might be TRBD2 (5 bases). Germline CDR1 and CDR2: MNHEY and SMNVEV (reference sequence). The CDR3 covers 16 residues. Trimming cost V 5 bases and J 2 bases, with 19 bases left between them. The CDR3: CASSPHSSGATYEQYF. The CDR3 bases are TGTGCCAGCAGTCCCCACTCGAGCGGTGCGACCTACGAGCAGTACTTC.

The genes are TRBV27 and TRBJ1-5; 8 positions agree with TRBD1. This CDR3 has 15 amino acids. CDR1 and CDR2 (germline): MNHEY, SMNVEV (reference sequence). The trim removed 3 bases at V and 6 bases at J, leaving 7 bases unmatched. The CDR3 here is CASSFFGQGGQPQHF. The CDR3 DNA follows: TGTGCCAGCAGTTTTTTTGGACAGGGAGGTCAGCCCCAGCATTTT.

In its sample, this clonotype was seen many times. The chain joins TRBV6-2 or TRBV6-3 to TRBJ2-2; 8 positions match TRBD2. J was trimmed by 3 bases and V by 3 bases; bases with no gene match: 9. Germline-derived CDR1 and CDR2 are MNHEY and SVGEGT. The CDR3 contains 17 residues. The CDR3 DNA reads TGTGCCAGCAGTTATGAGGCGGGAGGCATCTACACCGGGGAGCTGTTTTTT. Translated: CASSYEAGGIYTGELFF.

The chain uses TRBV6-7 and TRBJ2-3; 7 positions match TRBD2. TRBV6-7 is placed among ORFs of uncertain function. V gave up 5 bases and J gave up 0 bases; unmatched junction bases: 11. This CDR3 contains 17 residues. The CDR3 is CASSTCPGLPSTDTQYF. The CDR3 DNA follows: TGTGCCAGCAGTACATGCCCGGGACTACCTAGCACAGATACGCAGTATTTT.

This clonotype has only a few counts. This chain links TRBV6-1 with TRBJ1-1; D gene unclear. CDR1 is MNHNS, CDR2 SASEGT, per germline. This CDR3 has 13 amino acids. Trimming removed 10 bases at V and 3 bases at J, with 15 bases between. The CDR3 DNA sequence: TGTGCCACCTCCCTGGAGACTCACACTGAAGCTTTCTTT. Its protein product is CATSLETHTEAFF.

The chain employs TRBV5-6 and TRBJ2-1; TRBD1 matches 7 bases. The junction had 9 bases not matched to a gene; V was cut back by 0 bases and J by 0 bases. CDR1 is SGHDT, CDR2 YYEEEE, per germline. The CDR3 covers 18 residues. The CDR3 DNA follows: TGTGCCAGCAGCTTGGGGTTCGCAGGGGACAGCTCCTACAATGAGCAGTTCTTC. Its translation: CASSLGFAGDSSYNEQFF. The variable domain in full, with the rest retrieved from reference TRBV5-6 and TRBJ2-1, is DAGVTQSPTHLIKTRGQQVTLRCSPKSGHDTVSWYQQALGQGPQFIFQYYEEEERQRGNFPDRFSGHQFPNYSSELNVNALLLGDSALYLCASSLGFAGDSSYNEQFFGPGTRLTVL.

The CDR3, as DNA: TGCGCCAGCAGCCTGAATAGCGGGATCCGCACAGATACGCAGTATTTT. This encodes CASSLNSGIRTDTQYF. The rearrangement uses TRBV5-1 and TRBJ2-3; TRBD2 matches 8 bases. V trimming: 4 bases; J trimming: 1 base; junction bases outside the gene matches: 8. This CDR3 has 16 residues. Germline V gene data show CDR1 as SGHRS and CDR2 as YFSETQ.